There are a few counts of the clone carrying this T cell receptor (beta chain). This record comes from a study of blood T cell repertoires in COVID-19. Study information: Acute and convalescent COVID-19 samples came from the United States, Italy and Spain. Nucleic acid was either cDNA or gDNA, and it came from T cells, B-cell-depleted T cells, or PBMCs.

Methods used by the authors: Reference gene primer amplification gave estimated nucleated cell counts. The table came from immunoSEQ multiplex PCR; TCRdb's copy has only in-frame clones and leaves some out. V, J and clone size are taken as reported in that table, and D and trimming were inferred from the DNA itself. The sample includes 150,000 to 200,000 clones, approximately 87% of them seen just once. The germline V and J ends were trimmed by 3 bases and 0 bases, with 18 bases remaining between them. This CDR3 is built from 17 residues. Germline lookup yields CDR1 SNHLY and CDR2 FYNNEI. The gene calls are TRBV2 and TRBJ2-7; D perhaps matches TRBD2 (7 bases). The sequenced sample consisted of peripheral blood. The clonotype originates from a man between 40 and 49 years old with active or convalescent COVID-19. Written as DNA, the CDR3 is TGTGCCAGCAGTGACCCCGGCGGGGGCCCTTCCTCCTACGAGCAGTACTTC. It codes for CASSDPGGGPSSYEQYF.